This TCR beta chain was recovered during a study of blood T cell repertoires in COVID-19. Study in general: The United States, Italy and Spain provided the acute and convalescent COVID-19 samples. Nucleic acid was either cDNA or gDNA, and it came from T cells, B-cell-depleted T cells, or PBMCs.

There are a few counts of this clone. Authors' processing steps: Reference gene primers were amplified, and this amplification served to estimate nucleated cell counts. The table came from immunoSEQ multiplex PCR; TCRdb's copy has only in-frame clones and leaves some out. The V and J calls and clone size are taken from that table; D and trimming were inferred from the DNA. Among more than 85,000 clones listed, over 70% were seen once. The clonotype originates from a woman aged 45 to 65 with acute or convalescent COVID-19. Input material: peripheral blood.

Here the CDR3 DNA reads TGTGCCAGTAGTACCTGGACAGCTGATGAGCAGTTCTTC. This codes for CASSTWTADEQFF. The genes are TRBV19 and TRBJ2-1; D is perhaps TRBD1 (6 bases). This CDR3 is built from 13 residues. V was trimmed by 4 bases and J by 8 bases, leaving 12 bases between them. Germline assignment: CDR1 LNHDA and CDR2 SQIVND (reference sequence). The full variable domain, with the rest looked up from reference TRBV19 and TRBJ2-1, is DGGITQSPKYLFRKEGQNVTLSCEQNLNHDAMYWYRQDPGQGLRLIYYSQIVNDFQKGDIAEGYSVSREKKESFPLTVTSAQKNPTAFYLCASSTWTADEQFFGPGTRLTVL.